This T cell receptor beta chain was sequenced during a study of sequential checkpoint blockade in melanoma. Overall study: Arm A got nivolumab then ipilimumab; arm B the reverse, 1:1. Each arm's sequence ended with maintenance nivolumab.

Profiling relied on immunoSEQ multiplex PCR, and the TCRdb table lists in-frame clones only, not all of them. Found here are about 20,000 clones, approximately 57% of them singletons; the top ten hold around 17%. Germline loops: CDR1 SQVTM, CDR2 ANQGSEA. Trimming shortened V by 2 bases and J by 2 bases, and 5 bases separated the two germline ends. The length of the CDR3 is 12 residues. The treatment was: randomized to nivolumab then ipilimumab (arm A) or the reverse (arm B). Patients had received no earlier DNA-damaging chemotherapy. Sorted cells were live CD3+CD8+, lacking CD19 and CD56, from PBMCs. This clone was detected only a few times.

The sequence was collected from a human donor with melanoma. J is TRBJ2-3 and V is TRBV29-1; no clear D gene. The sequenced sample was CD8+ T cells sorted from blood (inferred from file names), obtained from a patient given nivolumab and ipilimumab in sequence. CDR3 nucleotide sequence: TGCAGCGTTGAACAGTCCACAGATACGCAGTATTTT. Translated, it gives CSVEQSTDTQYF.